Listed below are T cell receptor beta chains from one sample, sequenced in a study of blood T cell repertoires in COVID-19. Measured with immunoSEQ multiplex PCR; TCRdb has only the in-frame clones, and not every one. The sample contains about 260,000 clones, approximately 86% of which appear only once. The sequencing sample was made of peripheral blood. These receptors were collected from an older woman with COVID-19, enrolled during active disease. The CDR3 runs from the conserved cysteine through the conserved F or W. A D gene is named only where the DNA matches it firmly. The size of a clone is reported for some rows only, either as once, few or many, or as a class for expanded clones.

v_call,j_call,clone_size,d_call,cdr3_nt,cdr3_aa
TRBV13,TRBJ1-6,few,.,TGTGCCAGCAGCTACGGGGAGGAGGATTCACCCCTCCACTTT,CASSYGEEDSPLHF
TRBV5-1,TRBJ1-2,.,TRBD1,TGCGCCAGTAGACAGGGAGAAGGTGGCTACACCTTC,CASRQGEGGYTF
TRBV12-5,TRBJ2-1,.,TRBD2,TGTGCTAGTGGTTTATTAGCGGGAGGGCAGCACAATGAGCAGTTCTTC,CASGLLAGGQHNEQFF
TRBV14,TRBJ2-7,.,.,TGTGCCAGCAGCCGAGGGGTAGCGGAGCCCTACGAGCAGTACTTC,CASSRGVAEPYEQYF
TRBV6-5,TRBJ1-1,.,TRBD1,TGTGCCAGCAGTTATTCGACAGGGGTGGGCGCTGAAGCTTTCTTT,CASSYSTGVGAEAFF
TRBV6-5,TRBJ1-2,.,.,TGTGCCAGCAGCGCTGGGCCCATATATGGCTACACCTTC,CASSAGPIYGYTF
TRBV11-2,TRBJ2-7,.,TRBD1,TGTGCCAGCAGCGCCAGACAGGGGAGCTACGAGCAGTACTTC,CASSARQGSYEQYF
TRBV19,TRBJ2-1,.,TRBD2,TGTGCCAGTAGTAGCGCGGGAGGGACTAGCGCCAATGAGCAGTTCTTC,CASSSAGGTSANEQFF
TRBV5-4,TRBJ1-2,.,TRBD1,TGTGCCAGCAGCCTAAACCAGGGGGCGCGGGGCTACACCTTC,CASSLNQGARGYTF
TRBV19,TRBJ1-1,.,TRBD1,TGTGCCAGTAGTAAAGGGACAGCGTTCGATAACACTGAAGCTTTCTTT,CASSKGTAFDNTEAFF
TRBV5-1,TRBJ2-7,.,.,TGCGCCAGCAGCTCGACAGGAAGCTACGAGCAGTACTTC,CASSSTGSYEQYF
TRBV10-1,TRBJ2-2,few,TRBD1,TGCGCCAGCAGTGAGAGGGGACAGGGGAAAGGGGACGGGGAGCTGTTTTTT,CASSERGQGKGDGELFF
TRBV3-1/TRBV3-2,TRBJ1-5,.,TRBD1,TGTGCCAGCAGCCCAAAACAGGGGACCCCCAATCAGCCCCAGCATTTT,CASSPKQGTPNQPQHF